This TCR beta chain was observed in a study of lymphopenia after photon versus proton radiotherapy. Assay: immunoSEQ multiplex PCR; the TCRdb copy retains only in-frame clones and omits some. Of around 63,000 clones listed, about 86% are singletons. Findings and limits, study-wide: After the lymphocyte nadir, photon-treated repertoires showed oligoclonal expansion, especially of CD8+ Temra cells. A bigger post-nadir fall in TCR diversity correlated inversely with survival time in deceased patients.

A word on this clone: Its antigen is undetermined.

Trimming took 8 bases from V and 0 from J, leaving 7 bases between them. This CDR3 comprises 12 residues. The germline CDR1 and CDR2 sequences are MDHEN and SYDVKM. The chain couples TRBV28 to TRBJ1-2; D gene unclear. The clonotype was recovered from a man in his forties or fifties with gastric cancer. Here the sequenced sample was peripheral blood, taken from a patient treated with photon-based radiotherapy. The CDR3 spells CASAASNYGYTF. The CDR3, as DNA: TGTGCCAGCGCAGCCTCTAACTATGGCTACACCTTC.